Each of the 14 T cell receptor beta chains below was sequenced from the same sample in a study of control samples from healthy donors and cancer patients. Produced via immunoSEQ multiplex PCR; TCRdb's table is partial and in-frame only. This sample carries about 69,000 clones, around four fifths of them seen once, and the ten largest clones take around 3%. Sequencing was carried out using PBMCs. Receptors were obtained from a woman aged 50 to 60 with lung cancer.

The chain couples TRBV24-1 to TRBJ1-1; TRBD1 aligns across 8 bases. With 2 bases clipped from V and 4 bases from J, the junction kept 5 bases outside the gene matches. There are 15 residues in the CDR3. Germline-derived CDR1 and CDR2 are KGHDR and SFDVKD. Written as DNA, the CDR3 is TGTGCCACCAGTGATTCAGGGGGCGCGGGCACTGAAGCTTTCTTT. Protein sequence: CATSDSGGAGTEAFF.

This clone has a handful of counts. This rearrangement joins TRBV11-2 to TRBJ2-1, with D hard to call. V was shortened by 1 base and J by 8 bases, with 15 bases between the two germline ends. This CDR3 is 15 amino acids long. The germline V gene encodes CDR1 SGHAT and CDR2 FQNNGV. The CDR3 region is CASSLVPGSPHEQFF. CDR3 sequence (DNA): TGTGCCAGCAGCTTAGTCCCCGGAAGCCCGCATGAGCAGTTCTTC.

The chain carries TRBV27 and TRBJ2-7; D is unresolved. Germline V gene sequence: CDR1 MNHEY, CDR2 SMNVEV (reference sequence). Trimming pared 3 bases from V and 0 bases from J, leaving 9 bases between. CDR3 length: 14 residues. The CDR3 nucleotides are TGTGCCAGCAGTTTGGACCGTCGCTCCTACGAGCAGTACTTC. Protein: CASSLDRRSYEQYF.

The chain recombines TRBV28 with TRBJ1-1, with 7 positions matching TRBD1. Germline CDR1 is MDHEN and CDR2 is SYDVKM. The CDR3 contains 13 residues. With 1 base clipped from V and 12 bases from J, the junction kept 8 bases outside the gene matches. The CDR3 DNA reads as TGTGCCAGCAGTTTATCCTCGACAGGGAGGACTTTCTTT. Translated: CASSLSSTGRTFF.

This rearrangement joins TRBV11-2 to TRBJ1-1; a weak D match, TRBD1 (5 bases). The CDR3 sequence is 14 residues long. Germline V gene sequence: CDR1 SGHAT, CDR2 FQNNGV. V dropped 5 bases and J dropped 4 bases, with 14 bases sitting between them. The CDR3 coding sequence is TGTGCCAGCAGCCTCCAGGGTATCGGCACTGAAGCTTTCTTT. Protein product: CASSLQGIGTEAFF. The complete variable domain, with remaining parts taken from reference TRBV11-2 and TRBJ1-1, reads EAGVAQSPRYKIIEKRQSVAFWCNPISGHATLYWYQQILGQGPKLLIQFQNNGVVDDSQLPKDRFSAERLKGVDSTLKIQPAKLEDSAVYLCASSLQGIGTEAFFGQGTRLTVV.

The chain recombines TRBV27 with TRBJ2-7; TRBD2 agrees at 9 bases. Unmatched junction bases numbered 8, after V lost 4 bases and J lost 7 bases. The CDR3 has 14 residues. The germline CDR1 and CDR2 sequences are MNHEY and SMNVEV (reference sequence). CDR3 DNA: TGTGCCAGCAGTTCGGGGACTAGCAGGTGGGAGCAGTACTTC. Translation gives CASSSGTSRWEQYF.

J is TRBJ2-5 and V is TRBV10-1; unclear D gene. V was pared by 2 bases and J by 4 bases, with 5 bases between. The CDR3 consists of 12 residues. From germline, CDR1 is WNHNN and CDR2 SYGVQD (reference sequence). This chain's CDR3 is CASSEGRETQYF. DNA for the CDR3: TGCGCCAGCAGTGAGGGCCGAGAGACCCAGTACTTC.

This clone rates as medium-sized. The genes are TRBV11-2 and TRBJ2-2; D unresolved. V was pared by 5 bases and J by 8 bases, with 9 bases between. From germline, CDR1 is SGHAT and CDR2 FQNNGV. CDR3 length: 12 residues. The CDR3 bases are TGTGCCAGCAGCCCCCAAGTGGGGGAGCTGTTTTTT. Protein sequence: CASSPQVGELFF. The complete variable domain, with remaining parts taken from reference TRBV11-2 and TRBJ2-2, reads EAGVAQSPRYKIIEKRQSVAFWCNPISGHATLYWYQQILGQGPKLLIQFQNNGVVDDSQLPKDRFSAERLKGVDSTLKIQPAKLEDSAVYLCASSPQVGELFFGEGSRLTVL.

The chain joins TRBV7-2 to TRBJ2-5, with a weak D call TRBD1 (6 bases). Trimming removed 3 bases from V and 5 bases from J, with 7 bases in between. The CDR3 is 12 amino acids. CDR1 and CDR2 from the germline V gene are SGHTA and FQGNSA. CDR3 region: CASSFDRETQYF. The CDR3 nucleotides are TGTGCCAGCAGCTTCGACAGGGAGACCCAGTACTTC. Drawing the rest from reference TRBV7-2 and TRBJ2-5, the complete variable domain is GAGVSQSPSNKVTEKGKDVELRCDPISGHTALYWYRQSLGQGLEFLIYFQGNSAPDKSGLPSDRFSAERTGGSVSTLTIQRTQQEDSAVYLCASSFDRETQYFGPGTRLLVL.

The V gene is TRBV10-3, the J gene TRBJ1-1; D is unclear. This CDR3 is built from 12 residues. From germline, CDR1 is ENHRY and CDR2 SYGVKD. The V gene lost 7 bases and the J gene lost 4 bases, with 10 bases spanning the gap. The CDR3 here is CAIKGTSTEAFF. For the CDR3, the DNA is TGTGCCATCAAGGGTACGAGCACTGAAGCTTTCTTT.

This clone was detected a few times. The chain recombines TRBV5-5 with TRBJ2-2; D assignment may be TRBD1 or TRBD2 (6 bases each). The CDR3 has 14 amino acids. CDR1 is SGHKS and CDR2 is YYEKEE in the germline V gene (reference sequence). Trimming left V 4 bases short and J 6 bases short, with 13 bases between. CDR3 in DNA: TGTGCCAGCAGCGTTTCCGGGGGCGCCGGGGAGCTGTTTTTT. Amino acids: CASSVSGGAGELFF. Full variable domain (missing parts from reference TRBV5-5 and TRBJ2-2): DAGVTQSPTHLIKTRGQQVTLRCSPISGHKSVSWYQQVLGQGPQFIFQYYEKEERGRGNFPDRFSARQFPNYSSELNVNALLLGDSALYLCASSVSGGAGELFFGEGSRLTVL.

J is TRBJ1-3 and V is TRBV4-1; 7 bases line up with TRBD1. Per germline, CDR1 MGHRA and CDR2 YSYEKL. J lost 9 bases, V lost 4 bases, and 12 bases had no gene match. The CDR3 length is 15 residues. The DNA for the CDR3 is TGCGCCAGCAGCCCCAGGGGGGAATCACCGGGCACCATATATTTT. It encodes CASSPRGESPGTIYF.

This clone was observed a few times. The chain combines TRBV5-5 with TRBJ2-5; no clear D. From germline, CDR1 is SGHKS and CDR2 YYEKEE (reference sequence). V was pared by 4 bases and J by 0 bases, with 13 bases between. This CDR3 region has 15 residues. The CDR3 DNA follows: TGTGCCAGCAGCCCGATACGGAGAGACCAAGAGACCCAGTACTTC. Translated: CASSPIRRDQETQYF.

The CDR3 region has the DNA TGTGCCAGCAGCTCGGGACAAGGCGTAGGAGGCACTGAAGCTTTCTTT. Protein: CASSSGQGVGGTEAFF. This sequence joins TRBV5-8 and TRBJ1-1; D possibly corresponds to TRBD1 (6 bases). Germline V CDR1 and CDR2: SGHTS, YDEGEE. This CDR3 is built from 16 residues. Trimming pared 3 bases from V and 4 bases from J, leaving 19 bases between. The whole variable domain, remainder taken from reference TRBV5-8 and TRBJ1-1, is EAGVTQSPTHLIKTRGQQATLRCSPISGHTSVYWYQQALGLGLQFLLWYDEGEERNRGNFPPRFSGRQFPNYSSELNVNALELEDSALYLCASSSGQGVGGTEAFFGQGTRLTVV.